The 17 T cell receptor beta chains in this list originate from one sample, sequenced in a study of blood T cell repertoires in COVID-19. Data came from immunoSEQ multiplex PCR; TCRdb stores just in-frame clones and leaves some out. The sample lists 100,000 to 150,000 clones, around four fifths seen once, with approximately 6.3% in the top ten. The sample consisted of peripheral blood. These receptors came from a man aged 80 or over with active or convalescent COVID-19.

The chain carries TRBV19 and TRBJ2-7; 7 nucleotides align to TRBD1. Germline trimming cut 5 bases from V and 6 bases from J; bases unmatched to any gene: 16. CDR3 length equals 16 residues. CDR1 and CDR2 from the germline V gene are LNHDA and SQIVND (reference sequence). Here the CDR3 DNA reads TGTGCCAGTAGTCTTAGCCCGGGACAGCCGTCCGGCGAGCAGTACTTC. It encodes CASSLSPGQPSGEQYF.

This clone has a single count. CDR3 in DNA: TGTGCCAGCAGCCTAGGACAGGCCAGAGCACCCCTCCACTTT. Its translation: CASSLGQARAPLHF. The chain links TRBV9 to TRBJ1-6; 7 positions match TRBD1. The V segment lost 4 bases and the J segment 11 bases; nucleotides outside the gene matches: 9. The CDR3 has 14 amino acids. CDR1 is SGDLS, CDR2 YYNGEE, per germline.

This clone was observed once. This chain connects TRBV6-2 or TRBV6-3 to TRBJ2-5; 7 positions match TRBD2. V gave up 6 bases and J gave up 3 bases; unmatched junction bases: 10. Germline V gives CDR1 MNHEY, CDR2 SVGEGT. The CDR3 runs 15 residues. CDR3 coding DNA: TGTGCCAGCAGCCCCCCGACTAGCACAAAAGAGACCCAGTACTTC. Translation: CASSPPTSTKETQYF.

V gene TRBV20-1 combines with J gene TRBJ2-7, with TRBD1 as a possible D gene (6 bases). CDR1 and CDR2 from the germline V gene are DFQATT and SNEGSKA (reference sequence). The CDR3 runs to 11 residues. The ends were cut back, 8 bases at V and 9 bases at J, with 17 bases in the middle. The DNA of the CDR3 is TGCAGTTTCCGGACAGAATCCCGGCAGTACTTC. Encoded protein: CSFRTESRQYF.

The rearrangement joins TRBV15 to TRBJ2-7, with 7 bases fitting TRBD1. V was clipped by 7 bases and J by 4 bases; unmatched bases: 10. This CDR3 has 14 residues. Germline-derived CDR1 and CDR2 are LNHNV and YYDKDF (reference sequence). The CDR3, as DNA: TGTGCCACCAAACTCGAACAGGGGCAATACGAGCAGTACTTC. It codes for CATKLEQGQYEQYF.

The chain employs TRBV5-5 and TRBJ2-1, with TRBD2 matching over 7 bases. Germline values: CDR1 SGHKS, CDR2 YYEKEE (reference sequence). Trimming cost V 4 bases and J 0 bases; bases outside gene matches: 7. This CDR3 contains 16 residues. The CDR3 DNA reads TGTGCCAGCAGCCCCAGCGGGACCCTCTCCTACAATGAGCAGTTCTTC. Protein sequence: CASSPSGTLSYNEQFF.

The rearrangement uses TRBV27 and TRBJ2-5; the D gene is possibly TRBD2 (6 bases). Trimming pared 4 bases from V and 1 base from J, leaving 16 bases between. Germline V gene lookup returns CDR1 MNHEY and CDR2 SMNVEV (reference sequence). The CDR3 has 16 amino acids. CDR3 residues: CASSSQWGDPQETQYF. The CDR3 nucleotides read TGTGCCAGCAGTTCCCAGTGGGGGGATCCCCAAGAGACCCAGTACTTC.

The V call is TRBV10-3, the J call TRBJ1-2; 10 bases align to TRBD1. The CDR3 length is 16 residues. V was pared by 3 bases and J by 7 bases, with 11 bases of the junction left unmatched. Per germline, CDR1 ENHRY and CDR2 SYGVKD. The DNA for the CDR3 is TGTGCCATCAGTGACCCTCCCGGACAGGGGGTTCCTGGCTACACCTTC. Protein: CAISDPPGQGVPGYTF.

This clone was recorded only once. The genes are TRBV6-5 and TRBJ2-1; 8 bases align to TRBD2. V lost 6 bases, J lost 8 bases, and 9 bases stayed unmatched. CDR1 and CDR2 (germline): MNHEY, SVGAGI. The CDR3 contains 14 residues. The DNA for the CDR3 is TGTGCCAGCAGGAGGACTAGCTCGGGCCATGAGCAGTTCTTC. Translation gives CASRRTSSGHEQFF.

This clone was found once. J is TRBJ1-5 and V is TRBV12-5, with a tentative D call TRBD1 (6 bases). Trimming left V 6 bases short and J 4 bases short, with 10 bases between. This CDR3 has 13 residues. In germline, CDR1 is LGHNT, CDR2 FRNRAP. The CDR3 protein is CASGSGDNQPQHF. In DNA, the CDR3 is TGTGCTAGTGGGTCAGGGGATAATCAGCCCCAGCATTTT.

The sample holds one count of this clone. The chain combines TRBV12-3 or TRBV12-4 with TRBJ2-3; the D gene is possibly TRBD2 (5 bases). Trimming took 5 bases from V and 6 from J, leaving 9 bases between them. The CDR3 contains 12 residues. This chain's CDR3 is CASSLSGDTQYF. In DNA, the CDR3 is TGTGCCAGCAGTCTGTCGGGGGATACGCAGTATTTT.

This clone was found once. The chain is built from TRBV9 and TRBJ1-2; possible D gene TRBD1, 6 bases. V lost 4 bases, J lost 0 bases, and 16 bases lay in between. The CDR3 loop spans 16 amino acids. Germline V lookup: CDR1 SGDLS, CDR2 YYNGEE. The CDR3 protein is CASSPTRGAANYGYTF. The CDR3 coding sequence is TGTGCCAGCAGCCCTACTCGGGGGGCAGCTAACTATGGCTACACCTTC.

The chain uses TRBV7-9 and TRBJ2-1; TRBD2 matches 8 bases. From germline, CDR1 is SEHNR and CDR2 FQNEAQ (reference sequence). CDR3 length: 15 amino acids. The junction had 4 bases not matched to a gene; V was cut back by 3 bases and J by 3 bases. The CDR3 here is CASSLSGGSYNEQFF. In nucleotides, the CDR3 is TGTGCCAGCAGCTTGAGCGGGGGTAGCTACAATGAGCAGTTCTTC.

The genes are TRBV6-4 and TRBJ2-1; 9 bases line up with TRBD1. Trimming cost V 6 bases and J 0 bases; bases outside gene matches: 3. Germline V gene lookup returns CDR1 MRHNA and CDR2 SNTAGT. The CDR3 runs 15 residues. The DNA of the CDR3 is TGTGCCAGCAGGAGGACAGGGGACTCCTACAATGAGCAGTTCTTC. This codes for CASRRTGDSYNEQFF.

The CDR3 sequence is CASSQDLSGQVEGYTF. As DNA, the CDR3 is TGCGCCAGCAGCCAAGATTTATCGGGACAGGTGGAAGGCTACACCTTC. The V call is TRBV4-3, the J call TRBJ1-2; 8 positions match TRBD1. The CDR3 consists of 16 residues. Trimming cost V 0 bases and J 8 bases; bases outside gene matches: 11. Germline lookup yields CDR1 LGHNA and CDR2 YSLEER.

V is TRBV7-9 and J is TRBJ1-3, with a possible D match to TRBD1 (5 bases). Trimming took off 2 bases at V and 2 bases at J, with 13 bases between the two ends. Germline CDR1 reads SEHNR; CDR2 reads FQNEAQ (reference sequence). The CDR3 covers 16 residues. In nucleotides, the CDR3 is TGTGCCAGCAGCTTACGGCTCAGGGAGGCTGGAAACACCATATATTTT. Protein sequence: CASSLRLREAGNTIYF. The complete variable domain, with remaining parts taken from reference TRBV7-9 and TRBJ1-3, reads DTGVSQNPRHKITKRGQNVTFRCDPISEHNRLYWYRQTLGQGPEFLTYFQNEAQLEKSRLLSDRFSAERPKGSFSTLEIQRTEQGDSAMYLCASSLRLREAGNTIYFGEGSWLTVV.

This sequence joins TRBV19 and TRBJ1-5, with a possible D match to TRBD1 (6 bases). From germline, CDR1 is LNHDA and CDR2 SQIVND (reference sequence). This CDR3 contains 14 residues. V lost 7 bases, J lost 4 bases, and 14 bases lay in between. DNA of the CDR3: TGTGCCAGTACCCCGGGACAAGTGAATCAGCCCCAGCATTTT. This sequence encodes CASTPGQVNQPQHF.